A selection of T cell receptor beta chains follows, all from one sample in a study of blood T cell repertoires in COVID-19. TCRdb's copy holds only in-frame clones and misses some; the assay was immunoSEQ multiplex PCR. The sample yields more than 300,000 clones, about 89% seen once. Source material: PBMCs or T cells enriched from blood (not recorded which). The source of these receptors is a man in his forties in a cohort exposed to, infected with or recovered from COVID-19 (not recorded which). Both conserved end residues are part of each CDR3. Each record gives: D gene, J gene, V gene, CDR3 protein, CDR3 DNA. The D gene is left open where the match is weak.

D: .
J: TRBJ2-2
V: TRBV6-5
CDR3: CASSYDLSNTGELFF
DNA: TGTGCCAGCAGTTACGACTTATCGAACACCGGGGAGCTGTTTTTT

D: TRBD1
J: TRBJ2-7
V: TRBV27
CDR3: CASSLSQGAGEQYF
DNA: TGTGCCAGCAGTTTAAGTCAGGGGGCGGGCGAGCAGTACTTC

D: .
J: TRBJ2-1
V: TRBV7-6
CDR3: CASSPPPPRREQFF
DNA: TGTGCCAGCAGCCCACCACCACCCCGCCGGGAGCAGTTCTTC

D: TRBD2
J: TRBJ2-7
V: TRBV28
CDR3: CASSLGTRSPYEQYF
DNA: TGTGCCAGCAGTTTAGGGACTAGAAGCCCCTACGAGCAGTACTTC

D: .
J: TRBJ1-2
V: TRBV5-1
CDR3: CASSLDGQLLNYGYTF
DNA: TGCGCCAGCAGCTTGGACGGACAGCTCCTAAACTATGGCTACACCTTC

D: .
J: TRBJ1-3
V: TRBV6-5
CDR3: CASRPGESGNTIYF
DNA: TGTGCCAGCAGGCCCGGGGAGTCTGGAAACACCATATATTTT

D: TRBD2
J: TRBJ2-7
V: TRBV28
CDR3: CASSLRLAGYEQYF
DNA: TGTGCCAGCAGTTTAAGGCTAGCGGGCTACGAGCAGTACTTC

D: .
J: TRBJ1-6
V: TRBV19
CDR3: CASSTRTGVNSPLHF
DNA: TGTGCCAGTAGTACTCGTACGGGGGTTAATTCACCCCTCCACTTT

D: .
J: TRBJ1-3
V: TRBV5-1
CDR3: CASSFDGGGKGNTIYF
DNA: TGCGCCAGCAGCTTCGACGGGGGAGGAAAAGGAAACACCATATATTTT

D: .
J: TRBJ2-7
V: TRBV3-1/TRBV3-2
CDR3: CASSQGQGGSLMGQYF
DNA: TGTGCCAGCAGCCAAGGTCAGGGAGGCTCGCTCATGGGGCAGTACTTC

D: TRBD2
J: TRBJ2-7
V: TRBV27
CDR3: CASSLGSGTSGSYEQYF
DNA: TGTGCCAGCAGTTTAGGATCCGGGACTAGCGGCTCCTACGAGCAGTACTTC